Listed below are T cell receptor beta chains from one sample, sequenced in a study of spatial heterogeneity in lung cancer. In TCRdb, the 5' RACE reads were re-called with MiXCR into one record per CDR3 protein. Among tens of thousands of distinct CDR3 sequences listed, approximately 16% were seen once. Specimen: lung tumor tissue, collected at surgery. The receptors here all came from a female donor with early-stage non-small cell lung cancer. Both conserved end residues are part of each CDR3. The D gene is left open where the match is weak.

CDR3aa,v_gene,d_gene,j_gene
CSVSSAGGGYEQYF,TRBV20-1,TRBD2,TRBJ2-7
CASNRPGQGRNEQFF,TRBV6-2/TRBV6-3,TRBD1,TRBJ2-1
CASSLERGTDTQYF,TRBV5-1,-,TRBJ2-3
CASSLAGQGVLEQYF,TRBV11-2,TRBD1,TRBJ2-7
CASSESPLYEQYF,TRBV27,-,TRBJ2-7
CAISESGDNEQFF,TRBV10-3,-,TRBJ2-1
CASSLRPSGNYNEQFF,TRBV11-2,TRBD2,TRBJ2-1
CSALVPQRGYEQYF,TRBV20-1,-,TRBJ2-7
CATSITGTSGSNEQFF,TRBV15,TRBD2,TRBJ2-1
CASSLEATDTQYF,TRBV5-6,-,TRBJ2-3
CASSPYRTGGSYEQYF,TRBV12-3/TRBV12-4,TRBD1,TRBJ2-7
CGDGGSGVFYEQYF,TRBV29-1,TRBD2,TRBJ2-7
CASSKTSSGANVLTF,TRBV21-1,-,TRBJ2-6
CASSLRTGGWEQFF,TRBV12-3/TRBV12-4,TRBD1,TRBJ2-1
CASSSGTAGIQYF,TRBV7-2,-,TRBJ2-4
CASSLAPPGLAGADTQYF,TRBV12-3/TRBV12-4,TRBD2,TRBJ2-3
CASSDLTSTDTQYF,TRBV10-1,-,TRBJ2-3
CASMGEGETNEKLFF,TRBV2,-,TRBJ1-4
CASSLGRGAIPETQYF,TRBV7-2,-,TRBJ2-5
CASSFSGTGGRVSYEQYF,TRBV5-1,TRBD1,TRBJ2-7
CSASQGAGEQYF,TRBV20-1,TRBD1,TRBJ2-7
CASTGEITSRYNEQFF,TRBV5-6,-,TRBJ2-1
CRTGTSRNEQFF,TRBV20-1,TRBD2,TRBJ2-1
CASSLGLYGAFEQFF,TRBV6-6,-,TRBJ2-1
CASSIRGAKNIQYF,TRBV19,-,TRBJ2-4
CASSPLSVGKNIQYF,TRBV4-1,-,TRBJ2-4
CASSLVRTDTQYF,TRBV7-9,-,TRBJ2-3
CASSPTGQFGETQYF,TRBV5-1,-,TRBJ2-5
CASSSTPRNEQFF,TRBV11-2,-,TRBJ2-1
CASTERGGNTGELFF,TRBV7-8,-,TRBJ2-2
CASSPLAGSGQETQYF,TRBV11-2,TRBD2,TRBJ2-5
CASSRTGATYEQYF,TRBV3-1,TRBD1,TRBJ2-7
CASSLVPTTSGPYNEQFF,TRBV7-9,TRBD2,TRBJ2-1
CASSRLATSTDTQYF,TRBV5-1,TRBD2,TRBJ2-3
CSARTASYEQYF,TRBV20-1,-,TRBJ2-7
CASSYRSTREETQYF,TRBV7-9,-,TRBJ2-5
CASWGGAYEQYF,TRBV28,-,TRBJ2-7
CASRKLADNEQFF,TRBV5-1,TRBD2,TRBJ2-1
CASTPDRVLEGYTF,TRBV6-6,TRBD1,TRBJ1-2
CSAKDRLEFF,TRBV20-1,-,TRBJ2-1
CSVSRDPYNEQFF,TRBV29-1,-,TRBJ2-1
CASSSYGGLTDTQYF,TRBV7-2,-,TRBJ2-3
CASIWNEQFF,TRBV27,-,TRBJ2-1
CATSDWGYNEQFF,TRBV24-1,-,TRBJ2-1
CASSPPGGRVDTQYF,TRBV4-2,-,TRBJ2-3
CASTPGTEIYEQYF,TRBV2,TRBD1,TRBJ2-7
CATSRADRDGEQFF,TRBV15,TRBD1,TRBJ2-1
CASSVGGTGELFF,TRBV9,-,TRBJ2-2
CASSRTVPLVGNEQFF,TRBV3-1,-,TRBJ2-1
CSASIPGGAEAFF,TRBV20-1,-,TRBJ1-1
CAAYRGANVLTF,TRBV30,-,TRBJ2-6
CASSTLISYNEQFF,TRBV28,-,TRBJ2-1